Shown below are 6 T cell receptor delta chains from a single sample sequenced in a study of human gamma delta and Vdelta1 T cells. TCRdb re-called clones from the PCR reads via CATT. The sample has several thousand delta-chain clones, 20% to 30% seen once; the top ten hold roughly 69%. The source material was naive CD27+ Vdelta1 gamma-delta T cells from blood. Source of these receptors: a human donor in good health.

In the case of this clone: This likely stems from a read error, as it lies one base from a far larger clone. The V and J genes are TRDV2 and TRDJ1, with no clear D. Germline CDR1 and CDR2: GEAIGNYY and EKD. CDR3 length equals 15 residues. Between the trimmed V and J ends, which lost 3 bases and 1 base, there was a span of 14 bases. The CDR3 region is CACDPLRESTDKLIF. Written as DNA, the CDR3 is TGTGCCTGTGACCCCCTCAGGGAGTCCACCGATAAACTCATCTTT.

This clone has only a few counts. The rearrangement uses TRDV1 and TRDJ1; D possibly corresponds to TRDD2 (5 bases). Trimming shortened V by 3 bases and J by 2 bases, and 28 bases separated the two germline ends. There are 20 residues in the CDR3. The V gene's germline CDR1 is TSWWSYY and CDR2 QGS. The CDR3 sequence is CALGEASLLLSTDGTDKLIF. The CDR3 DNA sequence: TGTGCTCTTGGGGAGGCTTCCCTCCTCCTCTCTACGGATGGTACCGATAAACTCATCTTT.

The chain couples TRDV1 to TRDJ1; 8 positions agree with TRDD3. Germline V gene lookup returns CDR1 TSWWSYY and CDR2 QGS. Trimming at V came to 4 bases and at J to 3 bases, leaving 16 bases not matched to a gene. The CDR3 is 18 amino acids. CDR3 coding DNA: TGTGCTCTTGGGGTTCGGGGGCTGGGGGACCTTAGAGCCGATAAACTCATCTTT. Protein sequence: CALGVRGLGDLRADKLIF.

The V call is TRDV1, the J call TRDJ1, with 7 bases fitting TRDD3. In germline, CDR1 is TSWWSYY, CDR2 QGS. CDR3 length equals 16 residues. V shed 3 bases and J 0 bases; nucleotides not matched to a gene: 7. The CDR3 DNA follows: TGTGCTCTTGGGGATCGGGGATATGAGTACACCGATAAACTCATCTTT. It is translated as CALGDRGYEYTDKLIF.

This clone has just a few counts. A far larger clone is one base from this, pointing to a likely read error. The same CDR3 can be traced to other DNA sequences in this sample. The chain has TRDV1 and TRDJ1; 12 nucleotides match TRDD3. The CDR3 covers 23 residues. Germline lookup yields CDR1 TSWWSYY and CDR2 QGS. CDR3 protein: CALGEISFPIEYWGIHKSDKLIF. CDR3 sequence (DNA): TGTGCTCTGGGGGAAATAAGCTTCCCCATTGAGTACTGGGGGATACATAAGTCGGATAAACTCATCTTT.

This clone was found a few times. This rearrangement joins TRDV1 to TRDJ1; 8 bases are a match to TRDD3. Unmatched junction bases numbered 10, after V lost 1 base and J lost 0 bases. This CDR3 has 18 residues. The germline V gene encodes CDR1 TSWWSYY and CDR2 QGS. The CDR3 is CALGEPRTGGPNTDKLIF. The CDR3 nucleotides are TGTGCTCTTGGGGAACCCCGTACTGGGGGCCCTAACACCGATAAACTCATCTTT.